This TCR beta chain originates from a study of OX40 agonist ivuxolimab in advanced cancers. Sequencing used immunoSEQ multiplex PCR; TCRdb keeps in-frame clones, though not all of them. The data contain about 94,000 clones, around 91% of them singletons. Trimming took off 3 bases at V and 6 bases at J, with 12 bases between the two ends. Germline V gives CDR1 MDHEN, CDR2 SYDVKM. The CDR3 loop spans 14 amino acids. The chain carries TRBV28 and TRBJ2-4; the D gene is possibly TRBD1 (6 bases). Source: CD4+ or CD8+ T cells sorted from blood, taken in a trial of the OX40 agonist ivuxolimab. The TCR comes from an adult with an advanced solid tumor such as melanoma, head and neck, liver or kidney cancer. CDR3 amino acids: CASSLQGRGNIQYF. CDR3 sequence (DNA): TGTGCCAGCAGTTTGCAGGGGCGCGGAAACATTCAGTACTTC.